Below, 5 T cell receptor beta chains from the same sample are listed, as sequenced in a study of T cells in Graves' hyperthyroidism and ophthalmopathy. Amplified TCR beta CDR3 regions came from RNA transcripts. A first-round RT-PCR of the TCR CDR3 used the HTBI primer set. Via MiXCR, TCRdb re-called the multiplex PCR reads, giving one row per CDR3 protein. The table records fewer than 750,000 distinct CDR3 sequences, roughly 14% of them present only once. Specimen: blood. The receptors stem from a woman between 40 and 50 years old with Graves' ophthalmopathy.

The sample holds a few counts of this clonotype. The genes are TRBV5-1 and TRBJ2-2; 11 nucleotides line up with TRBD2. The CDR3 is made up of 16 amino acids. Trimming removed 4 bases from V and 4 bases from J; junction bases left unmatched: 6. CDR1 and CDR2 (germline): SGHRS, YFSETQ. CDR3 in amino acids: CASSPGLAAGTGELFF. DNA for the CDR3: TGCGCCAGCAGCCCGGGACTAGCGGCTGGCACCGGGGAGCTGTTTTTT.

The gene calls are TRBV10-3 and TRBJ2-5, with unresolved D. The CDR3 loop spans 12 amino acids. The germline CDR1 and CDR2 sequences are ENHRY and SYGVKD. V was trimmed by 0 bases and J by 5 bases, leaving 4 bases between them. CDR3 amino acids: CAISESVETQYF. Here the CDR3 DNA reads TGTGCCATCAGTGAGTCGGTGGAGACCCAGTACTTC.

This clonotype showed up many times. V is TRBV12-3 or TRBV12-4 and J is TRBJ2-2; D is possibly TRBD2 (5 bases). The germline V and J ends were trimmed by 2 bases and 0 bases, with 10 bases remaining between them. CDR3 length: 16 amino acids. The CDR3 sequence is CASSLMGSSNTGELFF. CDR3 nucleotide sequence: TGTGCCAGCAGTTTAATGGGGAGTTCGAACACCGGGGAGCTGTTTTTT.

This clonotype was seen many times. V and J are TRBV6-2 or TRBV6-3 and TRBJ2-6, with 11 bases identical to TRBD1. The CDR3 has 18 amino acids. The V segment lost 2 bases and the J segment 2 bases; nucleotides outside the gene matches: 5. Looked up from germline, CDR1 is MNHEY and CDR2 is SVGEGT. This CDR3 is CASSYLGQGATGANVLTF. DNA for the CDR3: TGTGCCAGCAGTTACCTAGGACAGGGGGCCACTGGGGCCAACGTCCTGACTTTC.

This clonotype appeared a few times. The V call is TRBV4-3, the J call TRBJ1-1; D is undetermined. V was pared by 0 bases and J by 1 base, with 9 bases between. Germline V gives CDR1 LGHNA, CDR2 YSLEER. The CDR3 runs 15 residues. In nucleotides, the CDR3 is TGCGCCAGCAGCCAAGAGAGTCACGGGAACACTGAAGCTTTCTTT. The encoded protein is CASSQESHGNTEAFF.